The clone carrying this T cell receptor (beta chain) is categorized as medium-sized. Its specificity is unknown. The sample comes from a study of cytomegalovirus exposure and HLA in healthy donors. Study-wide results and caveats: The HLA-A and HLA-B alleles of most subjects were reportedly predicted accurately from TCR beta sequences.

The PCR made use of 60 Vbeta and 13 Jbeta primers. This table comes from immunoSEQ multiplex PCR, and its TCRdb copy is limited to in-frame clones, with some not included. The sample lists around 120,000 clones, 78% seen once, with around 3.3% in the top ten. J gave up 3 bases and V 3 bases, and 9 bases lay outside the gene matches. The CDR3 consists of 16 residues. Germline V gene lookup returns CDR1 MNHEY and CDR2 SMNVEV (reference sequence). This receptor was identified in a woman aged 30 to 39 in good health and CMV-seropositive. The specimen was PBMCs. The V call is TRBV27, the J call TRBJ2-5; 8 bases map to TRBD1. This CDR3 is CASSLSPPTGEETQYF. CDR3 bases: TGTGCCAGCAGTTTGTCCCCCCCGACAGGGGAAGAGACCCAGTACTTC.